These 20 T cell receptor beta chains originate from one sample sequenced in a study of CD8+ T cells in alopecia areata. The treatment is: oral pan-JAK inhibitor, 5-10 mg twice daily. Extraction and reverse transcription of RNA yielded cDNA as the sequencing template. Using immunoSEQ multiplex PCR, the repertoire was profiled, and TCRdb retains in-frame clones only, with some absent. The profile shows about 200,000 clones, roughly 64% of them singletons. The sample was CD4+ T cells sorted from blood, taken at week 24, from a patient treated with tofacitinib. These receptors were collected from a human donor with alopecia areata.

The chain couples TRBV6-6 to TRBJ2-3; TRBD1 might be the D (5 bases). The germline CDR1 and CDR2 sequences are MNHNY and SVGAGI (reference sequence). V was cut by 5 bases and J by 0 bases, with 9 bases left in between. The CDR3 loop spans 14 amino acids. The CDR3 is CASSRQTSTDTQYF. The CDR3 DNA sequence: TGTGCCAGCAGTCGACAGACAAGCACAGATACGCAGTATTTT.

This clone was seen more than once but under ten times. This CDR3 reads CATSRDRGETKNIQYF. CDR3 in DNA: TGTGCCACCAGCAGAGATCGTGGGGAGACCAAAAACATTCAGTACTTC. The chain has TRBV15 and TRBJ2-4, with D possibly matching TRBD2 (5 bases). V lost 0 bases, J lost 2 bases, and 11 bases lay in between. The CDR3 consists of 16 residues. Germline lookup yields CDR1 LNHNV and CDR2 YYDKDF (reference sequence).

This clone was found a few times. The chain combines TRBV28 with TRBJ2-3, with D perhaps matching TRBD1 (5 bases). Germline V gives CDR1 MDHEN, CDR2 SYDVKM. V lost 3 bases, J lost 6 bases, and 13 bases lay in between. The CDR3 spans 14 residues. The CDR3: CASSFQGFLDTQYF. CDR3 nucleotide sequence: TGTGCCAGCAGTTTTCAGGGCTTTCTGGATACGCAGTATTTT.

The chain couples TRBV5-4 to TRBJ2-7; either TRBD1 or TRBD2 may fit D (7 bases each). The germline V gene has CDR1 SGHNT and CDR2 YYREEE (reference sequence). Trimming stripped 5 bases from V and 0 bases from J, with 12 bases between. The CDR3 extends over 14 amino acids. The DNA for the CDR3 is TGTGCCAGCAGTTCAGGGGGGGTCTCCTACGAGCAGTACTTC. It specifies CASSSGGVSYEQYF.

The rearrangement uses TRBV9 and TRBJ1-1, with no clear D. The CDR3 consists of 15 residues. V dropped 4 bases and J dropped 2 bases, with 15 bases sitting between them. Germline V gene lookup returns CDR1 SGDLS and CDR2 YYNGEE. CDR3 DNA: TGTGCCAGCAGCTCCCGTTTGGGCCCCAACACTGAAGCTTTCTTT. It translates to CASSSRLGPNTEAFF.

The chain's CDR3 is CASSSDGNQPQHF. The CDR3 coding sequence is TGTGCCAGCAGCTCGGACGGAAATCAGCCCCAGCATTTT. The V gene is TRBV7-2, the J gene TRBJ1-5; no reliable D call. V dropped 4 bases and J dropped 4 bases, with 8 bases sitting between them. The CDR3 loop spans 13 amino acids. Germline CDR1 reads SGHTA; CDR2 reads FQGNSA. Variable domain in full (rest from reference TRBV7-2 and TRBJ1-5): GAGVSQSPSNKVTEKGKDVELRCDPISGHTALYWYRQSLGQGLEFLIYFQGNSAPDKSGLPSDRFSAERTGGSVSTLTIQRTQQEDSAVYLCASSSDGNQPQHFGDGTRLSIL.

This sequence joins TRBV30 and TRBJ2-1; D perhaps matches TRBD2 (6 bases). Germline CDR1 GTSNPN, CDR2 SVGIG (reference sequence). This CDR3 has 14 residues. V was clipped by 0 bases and J by 4 bases, with 10 bases between them. CDR3 nucleotides: TGTGCCTGGAGTGTTTTGGAGGGGTACAATGAGCAGTTCTTC. This gives the protein CAWSVLEGYNEQFF.

The genes are TRBV30 and TRBJ1-5; D perhaps matches TRBD1 (6 bases). The ends were cut back, 0 bases at V and 7 bases at J, with 10 bases in the middle. CDR3 length: 13 residues. CDR1 is GTSNPN, CDR2 SVGIG, per germline (reference sequence). The CDR3 nucleotides read TGTGCCTGGAGTGTAGGGGGGGGACAGCCCCAGCATTTT. This codes for CAWSVGGGQPQHF. Together with reference TRBV30 and TRBJ1-5, the CDR3 gives the full variable domain: SQTIHQWPATLVQPVGSPLSLECTVEGTSNPNLYWYRQAAGRGLQLLFYSVGIGQISSEVPQNLSASRPQDRQFILSSKKLLLSDSGFYLCAWSVGGGQPQHFGDGTRLSIL.

The rearrangement links TRBV29-1 to TRBJ2-7; TRBD1 aligns across 8 bases. CDR1 and CDR2 from the germline V gene are SQVTM and ANQGSEA. CDR3 length equals 15 residues. With V trimmed by 6 bases and J by 0 bases, 10 bases remained unmatched. The CDR3 is CSVGDRDRSSYEQYF. The CDR3 nucleotides are TGCAGCGTGGGGGACCGGGACAGGAGCTCCTACGAGCAGTACTTC.

This sequence joins TRBV25-1 and TRBJ2-2; D may correspond to TRBD1 or TRBD2 (6 bases each). The germline CDR1 and CDR2 sequences are MGHDK and SYGVNS. This CDR3 spans 15 amino acids. The V and J ends lost 4 bases and 3 bases respectively, with 12 bases between them. CDR3: CASSGGGSYTGELFF. The CDR3 region has the DNA TGTGCCAGCAGTGGAGGGGGGTCCTACACCGGGGAGCTGTTTTTT.

The table lists this clone with a few counts. The V gene is TRBV10-3, the J gene TRBJ1-5; D perhaps matches TRBD1 (6 bases). This CDR3 spans 13 amino acids. The germline gives CDR1 ENHRY, CDR2 SYGVKD. V lost 6 bases and J 7 bases, leaving 13 bases between the germline ends. The CDR3, as DNA: TGTGCCATCAGCCGAGACAGGTCCCAGCCCCAGCATTTT. Translated: CAISRDRSQPQHF.

This clone turned up a few times. V usage is TRBV10-3 and J usage is TRBJ2-3; D is uncertain. V dropped 3 bases and J dropped 7 bases, with 8 bases sitting between them. This CDR3 spans 12 amino acids. Germline CDR1 and CDR2: ENHRY and SYGVKD. CDR3 loop: CAISDRAHTQYF. CDR3 in DNA: TGTGCCATCAGTGACCGGGCGCATACGCAGTATTTT.

This clone was detected once. The chain carries TRBV29-1 and TRBJ1-1; 9 bases are a match to TRBD1. Germline trimming cut 8 bases from V and 6 bases from J; bases unmatched to any gene: 4. Germline V gene sequence: CDR1 SQVTM, CDR2 ANQGSEA. The CDR3 sequence is 11 residues long. The CDR3 region has the DNA TGCAGCCTACAGGGGGCCGCTGAAGCTTTCTTT. Amino acid sequence: CSLQGAAEAFF.

This chain connects TRBV6-5 to TRBJ2-5; D is unclear. The germline CDR1 and CDR2 sequences are MNHEY and SVGAGI. Trimming took off 5 bases at V and 5 bases at J, with 9 bases between the two ends. CDR3 size: 12 residues. CDR3: CASSRLGETQYF. The CDR3, as DNA: TGTGCCAGCAGTCGACTTGGGGAGACCCAGTACTTC.

The genes are TRBV9 and TRBJ2-5, with 7 bases matching TRBD1. This CDR3 has 13 residues. Germline loops: CDR1 SGDLS, CDR2 YYNGEE. The trim removed 3 bases at V and 5 bases at J, leaving 4 bases unmatched. CDR3 in amino acids: CASSGDSRETQYF. CDR3 DNA: TGTGCCAGCAGCGGGGACAGTCGGGAGACCCAGTACTTC.

J is TRBJ1-5 and V is TRBV5-1; no clear D. Trimming shortened V by 0 bases and J by 16 bases, and 11 bases separated the two germline ends. The germline gives CDR1 SGHRS, CDR2 YFSETQ. The CDR3 is 11 residues long. The CDR3 loop is CASSLEDPRHF. CDR3 nucleotides: TGCGCCAGCAGCTTGGAGGACCCCCGACATTTT.

This clone was recorded once. The chain carries TRBV5-1 and TRBJ2-7; 9 bases are a match to TRBD1. Trimming took 0 bases from V and 3 from J; bases not matched to a gene: 4. The CDR3 contains 15 residues. Germline values: CDR1 SGHRS, CDR2 YFSETQ. The CDR3 nucleotides read TGCGCCAGCAGCTTGGCCGGGACAGGGCTCTACGAGCAGTACTTC. Translation: CASSLAGTGLYEQYF.

In its sample, this clone was seen a few times. The V gene is TRBV29-1, the J gene TRBJ1-2; 7 bases fit TRBD1. CDR3 length: 15 residues. Germline V lookup: CDR1 SQVTM, CDR2 ANQGSEA. Germline trimming cut 3 bases from V and 7 bases from J; bases unmatched to any gene: 14. The chain's CDR3 is CSVDYGGGERGGYTF. The CDR3 nucleotides are TGCAGCGTTGATTACGGAGGGGGCGAAAGGGGTGGCTACACCTTC.

Points on this clone: The identical CDR3 is also encoded by other nucleotide sequences in the sample. V is TRBV9 and J is TRBJ1-1, with D unresolved. V was cut by 3 bases and J by 0 bases, with 6 bases left in between. The CDR3 is made up of 13 amino acids. In germline, CDR1 is SGDLS, CDR2 YYNGEE. The CDR3 DNA follows: TGTGCCAGCAGCGGGGATCTGAACACTGAAGCTTTCTTT. Protein product: CASSGDLNTEAFF.

V usage is TRBV7-2 and J usage is TRBJ1-2, with a weak D call TRBD1 (5 bases). Germline loops: CDR1 SGHTA, CDR2 FQGNSA. Trimming stripped 1 base from V and 4 bases from J, with 7 bases between. This CDR3 is 13 amino acids long. The CDR3 protein is CASSLGQSYGYTF. CDR3 sequence (DNA): TGTGCCAGCAGCTTAGGACAGAGCTATGGCTACACCTTC.